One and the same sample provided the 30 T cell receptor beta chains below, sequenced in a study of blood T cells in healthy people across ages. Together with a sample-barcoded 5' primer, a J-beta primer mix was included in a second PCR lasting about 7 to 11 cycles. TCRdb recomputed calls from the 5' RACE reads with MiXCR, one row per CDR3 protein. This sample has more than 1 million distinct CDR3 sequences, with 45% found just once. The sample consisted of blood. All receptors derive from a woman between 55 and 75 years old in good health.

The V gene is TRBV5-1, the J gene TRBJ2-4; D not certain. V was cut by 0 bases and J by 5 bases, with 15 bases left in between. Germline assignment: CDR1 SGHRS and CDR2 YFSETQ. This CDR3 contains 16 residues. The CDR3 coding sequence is TGCGCCAGCAGCTTGGCTCCGAGTCTGGCAGAAAACATTCAGTACTTC. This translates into CASSLAPSLAENIQYF.

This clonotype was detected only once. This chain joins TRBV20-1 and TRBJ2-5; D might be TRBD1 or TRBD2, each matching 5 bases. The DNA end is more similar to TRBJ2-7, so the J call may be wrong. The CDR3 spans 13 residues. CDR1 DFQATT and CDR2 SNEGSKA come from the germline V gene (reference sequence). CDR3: CSARDGASREQYF. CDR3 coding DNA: TGCAGTGCTAGAGATGGGGCTAGCCGCGAGCAGTACTTC.

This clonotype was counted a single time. CDR3 nucleotides: TGTGCCAGCAGTGAAGCACCCACCCGGCTAAGGGGCTACACCTTC. Its protein product is CASSEAPTRLRGYTF. The chain uses TRBV2 and TRBJ1-2; no reliable D call. The V end was cut by 0 bases, the J end by 8 bases, with 16 bases between. This CDR3 region has 15 residues. Germline CDR1 and CDR2: SNHLY and FYNNEI. Drawing the rest from reference TRBV2 and TRBJ1-2, the complete variable domain is EPEVTQTPSHQVTQMGQEVILRCVPISNHLYFYWYRQILGQKVEFLVSFYNNEISEKSEIFDDQFSVERPDGSNFTLKIRSTKLEDSAMYFCASSEAPTRLRGYTFGSGTRLTVV.

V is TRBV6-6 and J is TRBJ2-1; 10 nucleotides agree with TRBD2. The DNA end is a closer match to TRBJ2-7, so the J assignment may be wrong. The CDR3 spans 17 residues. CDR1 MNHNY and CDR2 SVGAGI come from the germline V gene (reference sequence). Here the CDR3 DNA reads TGTGCCAGCAGTTACTCACTAGCGGGATTCACCTACAATGAGCAGTACTTC. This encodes CASSYSLAGFTYNEQYF.

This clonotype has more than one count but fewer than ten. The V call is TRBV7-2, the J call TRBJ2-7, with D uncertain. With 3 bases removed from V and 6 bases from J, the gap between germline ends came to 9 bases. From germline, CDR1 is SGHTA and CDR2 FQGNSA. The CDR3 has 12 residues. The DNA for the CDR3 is TGTGCCAGCAGCTTCGGGTACCGCGAGCAGTACTTC. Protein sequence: CASSFGYREQYF.

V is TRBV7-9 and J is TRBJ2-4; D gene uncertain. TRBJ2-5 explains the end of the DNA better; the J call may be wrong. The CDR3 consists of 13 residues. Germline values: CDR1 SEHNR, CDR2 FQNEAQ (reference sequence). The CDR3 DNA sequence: TGTGCCAGCACCTTCGACCCCGGTGAGACCCAGTACTTC. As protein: CASTFDPGETQYF.

This CDR3 is CASSLVERWTGELFF. In nucleotides, the CDR3 is TGCGCCAGCAGCTTGGTGGAGCGGTGGACCGGGGAGCTGTTTTTT. The chain uses TRBV5-1 and TRBJ2-2, with D perhaps matching TRBD2 (5 bases). Trimming removed 0 bases at V and 5 bases at J, with 11 bases between. The CDR3 runs to 15 residues. From germline, CDR1 is SGHRS and CDR2 YFSETQ.

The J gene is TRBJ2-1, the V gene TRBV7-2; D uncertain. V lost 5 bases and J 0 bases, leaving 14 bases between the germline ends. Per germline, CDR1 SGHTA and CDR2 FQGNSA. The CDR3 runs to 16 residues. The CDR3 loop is CASSPLSASSYNEQFF. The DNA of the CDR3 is TGTGCCAGCAGCCCCCTAAGCGCCAGCTCCTACAATGAGCAGTTCTTC.

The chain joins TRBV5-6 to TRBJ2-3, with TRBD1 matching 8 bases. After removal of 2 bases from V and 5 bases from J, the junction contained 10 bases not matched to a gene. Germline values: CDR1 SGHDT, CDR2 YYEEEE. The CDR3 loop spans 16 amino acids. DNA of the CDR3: TGTGCCAGCAGCTTATTTCAGGGGGCGAGTTTAGATACGCAGTATTTT. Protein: CASSLFQGASLDTQYF. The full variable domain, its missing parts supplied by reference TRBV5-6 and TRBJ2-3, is DAGVTQSPTHLIKTRGQQVTLRCSPKSGHDTVSWYQQALGQGPQFIFQYYEEEERQRGNFPDRFSGHQFPNYSSELNVNALLLGDSALYLCASSLFQGASLDTQYFGPGTRLTVL.

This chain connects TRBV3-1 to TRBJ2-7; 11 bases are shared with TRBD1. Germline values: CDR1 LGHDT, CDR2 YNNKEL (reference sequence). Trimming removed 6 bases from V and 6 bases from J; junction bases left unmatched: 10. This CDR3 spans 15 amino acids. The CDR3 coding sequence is TGTGCCAGCAGGTCTAGAACCGGGACAGGGGGCGAGCAGTACTTC. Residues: CASRSRTGTGGEQYF.

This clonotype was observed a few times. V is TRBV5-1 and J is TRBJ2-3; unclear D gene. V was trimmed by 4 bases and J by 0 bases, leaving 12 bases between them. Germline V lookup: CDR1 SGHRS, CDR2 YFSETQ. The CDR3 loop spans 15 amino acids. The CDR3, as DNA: TGCGCCAGCAGCGTATCCTTTTCTAGCACAGATACGCAGTATTTT. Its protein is CASSVSFSSTDTQYF.

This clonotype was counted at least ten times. The CDR3 nucleotides read TGTGCCAGCGGCCTCTCCGATACGCAGTATTTT. Translating gives CASGLSDTQYF. The genes are TRBV12-5 and TRBJ2-3, with D possibly being TRBD2 (5 bases). The CDR3 contains 11 residues. In germline, CDR1 is LGHNT, CDR2 FRNRAP.

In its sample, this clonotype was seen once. The CDR3 loop reads CSAREGGHYEQYF. The CDR3 region has the DNA TGCAGTGCTAGAGAAGGGGGTCACTACGAGCAGTACTTC. This chain links TRBV20-1 with TRBJ2-7, with D perhaps matching TRBD1 (6 bases). Looked up from germline, CDR1 is DFQATT and CDR2 is SNEGSKA (reference sequence). This CDR3 contains 13 residues. Trimming removed 0 bases at V and 3 bases at J, with 9 bases between.

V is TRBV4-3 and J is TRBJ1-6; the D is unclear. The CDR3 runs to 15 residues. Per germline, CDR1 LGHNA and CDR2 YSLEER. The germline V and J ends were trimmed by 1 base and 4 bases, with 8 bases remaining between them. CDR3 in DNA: TGCGCCAGCAGCCAAGTTTCGGGATATAATTCACCCCTCCACTTT. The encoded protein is CASSQVSGYNSPLHF.

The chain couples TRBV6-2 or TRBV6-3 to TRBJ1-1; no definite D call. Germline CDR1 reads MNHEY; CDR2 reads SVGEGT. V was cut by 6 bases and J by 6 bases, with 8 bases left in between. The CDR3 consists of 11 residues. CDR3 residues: CASSYTSEAFF. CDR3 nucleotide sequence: TGTGCCAGCAGCTATACATCTGAAGCTTTCTTT.

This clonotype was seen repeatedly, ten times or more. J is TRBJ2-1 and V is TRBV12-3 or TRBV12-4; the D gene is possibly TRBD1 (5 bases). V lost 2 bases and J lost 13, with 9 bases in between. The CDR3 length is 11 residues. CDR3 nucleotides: TGTGCCAGCAGTTTAAAGGGGCACCAGTTCTTC. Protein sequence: CASSLKGHQFF.

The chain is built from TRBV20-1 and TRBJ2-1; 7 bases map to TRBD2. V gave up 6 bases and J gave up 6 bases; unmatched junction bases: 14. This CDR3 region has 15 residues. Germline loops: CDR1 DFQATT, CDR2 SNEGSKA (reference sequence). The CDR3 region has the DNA TGCAGTGCCACCCCTCTCCGCGGGAGAGTCAATGAGCAGTTCTTC. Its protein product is CSATPLRGRVNEQFF.

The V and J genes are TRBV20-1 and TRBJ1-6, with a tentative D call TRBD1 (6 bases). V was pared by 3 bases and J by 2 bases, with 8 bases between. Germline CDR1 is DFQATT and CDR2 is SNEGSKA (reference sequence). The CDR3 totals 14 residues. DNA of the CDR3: TGCAGTGCTAGGACAGGAACCTATAATTCACCCCTCCACTTT. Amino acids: CSARTGTYNSPLHF.

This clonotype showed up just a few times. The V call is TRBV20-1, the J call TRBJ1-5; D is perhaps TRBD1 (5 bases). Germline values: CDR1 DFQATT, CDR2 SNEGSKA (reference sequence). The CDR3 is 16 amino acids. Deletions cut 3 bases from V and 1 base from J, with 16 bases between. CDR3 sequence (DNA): TGCAGTGCTAGGTACAGGTCGGTGAAGAGCAATCAGCCCCAGCATTTT. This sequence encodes CSARYRSVKSNQPQHF.

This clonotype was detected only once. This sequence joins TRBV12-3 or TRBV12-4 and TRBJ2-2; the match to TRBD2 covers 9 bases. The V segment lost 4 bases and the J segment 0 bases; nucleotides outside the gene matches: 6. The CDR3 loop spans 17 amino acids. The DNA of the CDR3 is TGTGCCAGCAGTTCGATTAGCGGGAGACCGAACACCGGGGAGCTGTTTTTT. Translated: CASSSISGRPNTGELFF.

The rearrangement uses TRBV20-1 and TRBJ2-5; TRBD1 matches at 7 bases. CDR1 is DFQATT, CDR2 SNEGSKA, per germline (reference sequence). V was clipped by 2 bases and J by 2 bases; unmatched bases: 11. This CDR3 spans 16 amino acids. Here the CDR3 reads CSARTNRGSSQETQYF. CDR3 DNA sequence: TGCAGTGCTAGAACCAACAGGGGCTCGTCGCAAGAGACCCAGTACTTC.

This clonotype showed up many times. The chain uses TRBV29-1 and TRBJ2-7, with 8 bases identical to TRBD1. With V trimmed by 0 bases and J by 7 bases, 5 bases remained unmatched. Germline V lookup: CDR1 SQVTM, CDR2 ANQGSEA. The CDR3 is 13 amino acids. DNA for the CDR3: TGCAGCGTTGAAGAACAGGGGGTTGGTGAGCAGTACTTC. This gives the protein CSVEEQGVGEQYF.

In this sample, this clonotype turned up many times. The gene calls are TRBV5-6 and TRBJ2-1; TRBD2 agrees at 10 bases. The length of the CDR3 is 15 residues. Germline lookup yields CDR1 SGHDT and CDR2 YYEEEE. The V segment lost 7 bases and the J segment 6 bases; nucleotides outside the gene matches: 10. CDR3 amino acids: CASAPGLARGNEQFF. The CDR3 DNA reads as TGTGCCAGCGCCCCGGGACTAGCGAGAGGCAATGAGCAGTTCTTC.

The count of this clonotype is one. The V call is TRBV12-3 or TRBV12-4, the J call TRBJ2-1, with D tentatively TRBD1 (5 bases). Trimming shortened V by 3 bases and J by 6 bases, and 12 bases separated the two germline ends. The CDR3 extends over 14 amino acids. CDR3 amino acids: CASSLGPLLNEQFF. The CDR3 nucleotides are TGTGCCAGCAGTTTGGGGCCTCTCCTCAATGAGCAGTTCTTC.

Here the CDR3 reads CASSSGGLAVYEEQYF. The CDR3 DNA follows: TGTGCCAGCAGTTCGGGGGGACTAGCGGTCTACGAAGAGCAGTACTTC. The chain uses TRBV27 and TRBJ2-7; 11 bases line up with TRBD2. This CDR3 is 16 amino acids long. Per the germline V gene, CDR1 is MNHEY and CDR2 is SMNVEV (reference sequence). The ends lost 4 bases at V and 7 bases at J; junction bases unmatched: 12.

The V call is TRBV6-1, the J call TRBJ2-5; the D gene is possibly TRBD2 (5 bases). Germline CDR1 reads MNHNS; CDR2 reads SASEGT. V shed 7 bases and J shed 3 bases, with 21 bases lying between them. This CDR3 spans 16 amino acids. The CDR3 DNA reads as TGTGCCAGCACCACCAAGGCGGGCAGGATGGAAGAGACCCAGTACTTC. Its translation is CASTTKAGRMEETQYF.

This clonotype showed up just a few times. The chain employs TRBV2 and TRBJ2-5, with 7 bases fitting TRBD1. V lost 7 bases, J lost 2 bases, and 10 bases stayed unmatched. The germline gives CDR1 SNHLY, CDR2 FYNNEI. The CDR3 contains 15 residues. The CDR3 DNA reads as TGTGCCAGCACCCGGACAGGAACAGGACAAGAGACCCAGTACTTC. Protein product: CASTRTGTGQETQYF.

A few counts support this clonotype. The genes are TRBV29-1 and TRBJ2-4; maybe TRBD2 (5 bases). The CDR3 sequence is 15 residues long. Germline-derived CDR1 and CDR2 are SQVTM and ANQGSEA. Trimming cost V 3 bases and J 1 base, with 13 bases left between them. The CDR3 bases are TGCAGCGTTGAGTCGAAGCGGTTTGCCAAAAACATTCAGTACTTC. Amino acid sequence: CSVESKRFAKNIQYF. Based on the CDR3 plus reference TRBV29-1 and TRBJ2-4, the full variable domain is SAVISQKPSRDICQRGTSLTIQCQVDSQVTMMFWYRQQPGQSLTLIATANQGSEATYESGFVIDKFPISRPNLTFSTLTVSNMSPEDSSIYLCSVESKRFAKNIQYFGAGTRLSVL.

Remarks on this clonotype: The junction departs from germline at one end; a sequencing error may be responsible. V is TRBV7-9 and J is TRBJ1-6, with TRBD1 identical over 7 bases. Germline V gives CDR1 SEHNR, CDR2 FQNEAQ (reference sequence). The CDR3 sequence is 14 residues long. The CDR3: CASSFGTENSPPHF. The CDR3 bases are TGTGCCAGCAGCTTCGGGACAGAGAATTCACCCCCCCACTTT.

CDR3 loop: CASSSGLFIGYTF. CDR3 bases: TGTGCCAGCAGCTCTGGTCTCTTTATTGGCTACACCTTC. This chain joins TRBV14 and TRBJ1-2; D not resolved. V lost 5 bases and J 7 bases, leaving 14 bases between the germline ends. Germline V lookup: CDR1 SGHDN, CDR2 FVKESK. CDR3 length: 13 amino acids.